This T cell receptor (beta chain) was sequenced during a study of cytomegalovirus exposure and HLA in healthy donors. Researchers ran the PCR with 60 Vbeta and 13 Jbeta primers. Repertoires were generated with immunoSEQ multiplex PCR, while TCRdb's copy carries only in-frame clones and drops some. The table has 97,000 or so clones, around 80% seen once. CDR1 is LGHNA, CDR2 YSLEER, per germline. The CDR3 is made up of 13 amino acids. Trimming stripped 4 bases from V and 0 bases from J, with 6 bases between. The chain uses TRBV4-3 and TRBJ1-2, with TRBD1 as a possible D gene (5 bases). The sample was PBMCs. This receptor was obtained from a man aged 35-49 years in good health and CMV-seronegative. The CDR3 reads CASSLTANYGYTF. CDR3 nucleotide sequence: TGCGCCAGCAGCCTGACAGCTAACTATGGCTACACCTTC.